This is a list of T cell receptor beta chains from one sample in a study of blood T cell repertoires in COVID-19. Measured with immunoSEQ multiplex PCR; TCRdb has only the in-frame clones, and not every one. The repertoire holds 150,000 to 200,000 clones, with approximately 87% as singletons. The sequencing input was peripheral blood. All receptors derive from a woman between 55 and 75 years old with COVID-19, enrolled during active disease. Both conserved end residues are part of each CDR3. D genes are given only for firm matches. Rows may omit the clone size; those that give it use once, few, many or a size class.

clone size	V gene	J gene	D gene	CDR3 DNA	CDR3 protein
NA	TRBV5-1	TRBJ1-1	NA	TGCGCCAGCAGGGGCCTGAACACTGAAGCTTTCTTT	CASRGLNTEAFF
NA	TRBV5-1	TRBJ2-5	TRBD1	TGCGCCAGCAGCTCCGGGACAGCCCAAGAGACCCAGTACTTC	CASSSGTAQETQYF
few	TRBV5-1	TRBJ1-2	NA	TGCGCCAGCAGCCCAAATGGCGCAGGGAAGAATGGCTACACCTTC	CASSPNGAGKNGYTF
NA	TRBV2	TRBJ1-3	NA	TGTGCCAGCAGTCAGGGAAGCTCTGGAAACACCATATATTTT	CASSQGSSGNTIYF
NA	TRBV9	TRBJ2-4	TRBD2	TGTGCCAGCAGCCCCATAGCGGGACTAGCCAAAAACATTCAGTACTTC	CASSPIAGLAKNIQYF
NA	TRBV7-9	TRBJ2-3	TRBD1	TGTGCCAGCAGCTTAGCCCCGGGACAGGGAGATGGAGATACGCAGTATTTT	CASSLAPGQGDGDTQYF
NA	TRBV4-3	TRBJ2-7	NA	TGCGCCAGCAGCCAAGGCGGGTCCTACGAGCAGTACTTC	CASSQGGSYEQYF
NA	TRBV6-6	TRBJ1-5	TRBD1	TGTGCCAGCAGATCGGCCGGGACAGGGGTGAATCAGCCCCAGCATTTT	CASRSAGTGVNQPQHF
NA	TRBV5-6	TRBJ2-1	TRBD1	TGTGCCAGCGGTATCGGACAGGGTACGTACAATGAGCAGTTCTTC	CASGIGQGTYNEQFF
few	TRBV12-3/TRBV12-4	TRBJ1-1	TRBD1	TGTGCCAGCAGGAAGGGACAGGGGACTGAAGCTTTCTTT	CASRKGQGTEAFF
NA	TRBV7-8	TRBJ2-5	NA	TGTGCCAGCAGCTTAAAAACAGACCAAGAGACCCAGTACTTC	CASSLKTDQETQYF
few	TRBV28	TRBJ1-4	TRBD1	TGTGCCAGCAGTTTGATCGGGACAGCGAACAATGAAAAACTGTTTTTT	CASSLIGTANNEKLFF
few	TRBV11-3	TRBJ2-2	TRBD2	TGTGCCAGCAGCCTGACTAGCGGGAGTTTCAACGGGGAGCTGTTTTTT	CASSLTSGSFNGELFF
NA	TRBV6-5	TRBJ2-5	NA	TGTGCCAGCAAGACGGGCAGGGTCCAAGAGACCCAGTACTTC	CASKTGRVQETQYF
NA	TRBV7-3	TRBJ2-1	NA	TGTGCCAGCAGCGCTTCGTCAGGAAACAATGAGCAGTTCTTC	CASSASSGNNEQFF
NA	TRBV5-1	TRBJ2-2	NA	TGCGCCAGCAGCGTAGGGGTATCCGGGGAGCTGTTTTTT	CASSVGVSGELFF
NA	TRBV27	TRBJ1-5	NA	TGTGCCAGCAGTTTATCCCAGAGGTCTAACTTCAATCAGCCCCAGCATTTT	CASSLSQRSNFNQPQHF
NA	TRBV30	TRBJ2-3	NA	TGTGCCTGGAGTGTCGGGGGGCCACGCGGGGATACGCAGTATTTT	CAWSVGGPRGDTQYF
NA	TRBV5-1	TRBJ1-3	NA	TGCGCCAGCAGCCCAGGGGCGAGCTCTGGAAACACCATATATTTT	CASSPGASSGNTIYF
NA	TRBV7-2	TRBJ2-1	TRBD2	TGTGCCACCACAGCCGGGACTAGCGGGAGGGTTGGACAGTTCTTC	CATTAGTSGRVGQFF
NA	TRBV5-4	TRBJ2-7	TRBD1	TGTGCCAGCAGCTGGGGACAGGGGGCGAGTTACGAGCAGTACTTC	CASSWGQGASYEQYF
few	TRBV5-1	TRBJ2-2	TRBD1	TGCGCCAGCAGCTTGGCCACAGGGGACACCGGGGAGCTGTTTTTT	CASSLATGDTGELFF
NA	TRBV5-1	TRBJ2-1	TRBD1	TGCGCCAGCAGCTTCACCGGGACAGGCTACAATGAGCAGTTCTTC	CASSFTGTGYNEQFF
NA	TRBV7-2	TRBJ2-7	TRBD2	TGTGCCAGCAGCTTAGTTCGGACTAGCGTTTACGAGCAGTACTTC	CASSLVRTSVYEQYF
NA	TRBV29-1	TRBJ1-5	NA	TGCAGCGCGGGGGACTCCAGCAATCAGCCCCAGCATTTT	CSAGDSSNQPQHF
NA	TRBV29-1	TRBJ1-2	NA	TGCAGCGTGTACAAAACCTATGGCTACACCTTC	CSVYKTYGYTF
NA	TRBV19	TRBJ1-6	TRBD1	TGTGCCAGTAGTATAGCCGGGACAGACTATAATTCACCCCTCCACTTT	CASSIAGTDYNSPLHF
few	TRBV2	TRBJ1-1	NA	TGTGCCAGCACCGAAAGGGGAAATACTGAAGCTTTCTTT	CASTERGNTEAFF
NA	TRBV7-2	TRBJ1-6	TRBD1	TGTGCCAGCACCGAACAGGGGCTCGTGAATTCACCCCTCCACTTT	CASTEQGLVNSPLHF
NA	TRBV7-2	TRBJ2-7	NA	TGTGCCAGCAGCCCCTCAATGGGGAGCATCTACGAGCAGTACTTC	CASSPSMGSIYEQYF
NA	TRBV7-2	TRBJ2-7	NA	TGTGCCAGCAGCTTAGATGTAGGGGAGGTCGAGCAGTACTTC	CASSLDVGEVEQYF
few	TRBV4-1	TRBJ1-2	NA	TGCGCCAGCAGCCAATGGGTGGCCGGGAACTATGGCTACACCTTC	CASSQWVAGNYGYTF
NA	TRBV6-2/TRBV6-3	TRBJ2-7	TRBD2	TGTGCCAGCAGTTACCCTTATAGCGGGAGGTTTTGGGAGCAGTACTTC	CASSYPYSGRFWEQYF
NA	TRBV19	TRBJ2-1	TRBD1	TGTGCCAGTAGTATGCAGGGACAGAACAATGAGCAGTTCTTC	CASSMQGQNNEQFF
NA	TRBV7-9	TRBJ2-1	NA	TGTGCCAGCAGACTAGGAAACAATGAGCAGTTCTTC	CASRLGNNEQFF
NA	TRBV6-2/TRBV6-3	TRBJ2-1	TRBD2	TGTGCCAGCAGTTACGAGACTAGCCGCCACAATGAGCAGTTCTTC	CASSYETSRHNEQFF
NA	TRBV28	TRBJ2-4	TRBD2	TGTGCCAGCAGTACCCCCCAGGGACTAGCGGTAAACATTCAGTACTTC	CASSTPQGLAVNIQYF
NA	TRBV7-9	TRBJ1-2	TRBD1	TGTGCCAGCAGCGTTCTTACAGGGGGCGCCGGCGGCTACACCTTC	CASSVLTGGAGGYTF
NA	TRBV5-8	TRBJ2-7	NA	TGTGCCAGCAGCCTTAGGACAGCGGTTCGGGGTGAGCAGTACTTC	CASSLRTAVRGEQYF
NA	TRBV11-3	TRBJ1-4	TRBD1	TGTGCCAGCAGCGGGACAGGGTTGGGTGAAAAACTGTTTTTT	CASSGTGLGEKLFF
NA	TRBV5-6	TRBJ1-2	NA	TGTGCCAGCAGCTTCGGGGACTATGGCTACACCTTC	CASSFGDYGYTF
NA	TRBV29-1	TRBJ1-3	NA	TGCAGCGTTGCTGGAGGCGATACTGGAAACACCATATATTTT	CSVAGGDTGNTIYF
NA	TRBV19	TRBJ2-7	TRBD2	TGTGCCAGTAGTATAGGACTAGCGGGAGCTTGGGAGCAGTACTTC	CASSIGLAGAWEQYF
NA	TRBV27	TRBJ2-7	NA	TGTGCCAGCGCCCTCCCCGGGGATGGGTACGAGCAGTACTTC	CASALPGDGYEQYF
NA	TRBV4-3	TRBJ1-5	TRBD1	TGCGCCAGCAGCCAAGGGGTTACAGGGGGCCTTCGGAACAATCAGCCCCAGCATTTT	CASSQGVTGGLRNNQPQHF
NA	TRBV2	TRBJ2-7	TRBD1	TGTGCCAGCAGGGGACAGGGGACCTACGAGCAGTACTTC	CASRGQGTYEQYF
NA	TRBV4-1	TRBJ2-7	TRBD2	TGCGCCAGCAGCCAAGTAGCGGGAGCAGTCTACGAGCAGTACTTC	CASSQVAGAVYEQYF
once	TRBV28	TRBJ1-1	NA	TGTGCCAGCAGTAAACCGGGACAAGTTGCTGAAGCTTTCTTT	CASSKPGQVAEAFF
once	TRBV12-3/TRBV12-4	TRBJ1-5	TRBD1	TGTGCCAGCAGTACACAGGGGTGGCAGCCCCAGCATTTT	CASSTQGWQPQHF
NA	TRBV6-6	TRBJ2-7	NA	TGTGCCAGCACCCATGGAGAGGGGGCGGGAAACGAGCAGTACTTC	CASTHGEGAGNEQYF
many	TRBV2	TRBJ2-7	NA	TGTGCCAGCAGTCCCTTAGGAGCGGGTCCCTACGAGCAGTACTTC	CASSPLGAGPYEQYF
once	TRBV6-2/TRBV6-3	TRBJ2-7	TRBD2	TGTGCCAGCAGGCCTCGACTAGCGGGAGGCTCATCCTACGAGCAGTACTTC	CASRPRLAGGSSYEQYF
few	TRBV28	TRBJ1-5	NA	TGTGCCAGCAGTCCTCCTGACGGGTCATGGCCCCAGCATTTT	CASSPPDGSWPQHF
NA	TRBV5-4	TRBJ2-1	NA	TGTGCCAGCAGCTTCATCCGGAGCGTAAATGAGCAGTTCTTC	CASSFIRSVNEQFF
NA	TRBV6-4	TRBJ2-2	NA	TGTGCCAGCAGCTTCAGGGAAGACACCGGGGAGCTGTTTTTT	CASSFREDTGELFF
NA	TRBV4-3	TRBJ1-6	NA	TGCGCCAGCAGCCGGAAGAGTGGGGGCGGAAATTCACCCCTCCACTTT	CASSRKSGGGNSPLHF
NA	TRBV27	TRBJ2-7	TRBD2	TGTGCCAGCAGTTGGGGACTAGCGGGAGTAGGCGAGCAGTACTTC	CASSWGLAGVGEQYF
NA	TRBV18	TRBJ2-7	NA	TGTGCCAGCTCCCTAGTCGGCGGGGACGACTACGAGCAGTACTTC	CASSLVGGDDYEQYF